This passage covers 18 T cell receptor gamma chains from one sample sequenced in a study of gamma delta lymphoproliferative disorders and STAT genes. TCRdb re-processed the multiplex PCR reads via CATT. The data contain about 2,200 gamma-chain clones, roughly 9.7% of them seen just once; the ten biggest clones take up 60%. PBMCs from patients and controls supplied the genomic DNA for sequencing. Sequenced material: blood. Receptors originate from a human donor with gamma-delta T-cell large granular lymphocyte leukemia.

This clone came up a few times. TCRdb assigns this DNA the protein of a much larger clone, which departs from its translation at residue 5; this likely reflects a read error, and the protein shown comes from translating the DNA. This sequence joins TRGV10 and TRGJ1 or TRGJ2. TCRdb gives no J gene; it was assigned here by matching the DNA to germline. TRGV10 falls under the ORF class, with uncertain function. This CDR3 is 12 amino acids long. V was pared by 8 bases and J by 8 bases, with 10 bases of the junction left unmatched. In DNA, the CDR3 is TGTGCTGCGTGGGTTAAGTCGGATAAGAAACTCTTT. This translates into CAAWVKSDKKLF.

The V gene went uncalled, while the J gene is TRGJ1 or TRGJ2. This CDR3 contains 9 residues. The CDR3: CATPGKKLF. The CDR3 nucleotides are TGTGCCACCCCCGGTAAGAAACTCTTT.

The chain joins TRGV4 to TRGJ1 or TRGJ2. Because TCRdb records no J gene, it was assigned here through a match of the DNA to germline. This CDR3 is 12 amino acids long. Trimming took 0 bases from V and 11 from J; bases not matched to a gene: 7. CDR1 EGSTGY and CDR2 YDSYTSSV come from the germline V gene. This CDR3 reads CATWDGLLEKLF. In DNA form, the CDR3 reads TGTGCCACCTGGGATGGGCTTCTCGAGAAACTCTTT.

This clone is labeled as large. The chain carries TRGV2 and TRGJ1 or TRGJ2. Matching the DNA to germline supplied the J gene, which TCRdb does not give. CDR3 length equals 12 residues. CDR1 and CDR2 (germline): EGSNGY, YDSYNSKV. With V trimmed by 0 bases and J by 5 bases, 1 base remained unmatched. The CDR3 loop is CATWDGHYKKLF. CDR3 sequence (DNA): TGTGCCACCTGGGACGGGCATTATAAGAAACTCTTT.

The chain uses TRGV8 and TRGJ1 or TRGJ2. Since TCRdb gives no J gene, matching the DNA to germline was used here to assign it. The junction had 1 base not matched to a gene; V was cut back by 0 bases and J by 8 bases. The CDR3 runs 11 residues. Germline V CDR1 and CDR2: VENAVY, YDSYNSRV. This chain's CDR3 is CATWDRNKKLF. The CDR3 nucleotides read TGTGCCACCTGGGATAGGAATAAGAAACTCTTT.

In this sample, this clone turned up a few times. CDR3 residues: CAAWDCPYYKKLF. CDR3 DNA: TGTGCTGCGTGGGATTGTCCTTATTATAAGAAACTCTTT. The V and J genes are TRGV10 and TRGJ1 or TRGJ2. TCRdb is silent on the J gene; assignment here came from matching the DNA to germline. TRGV10 has ORF status, its function being uncertain. V trimming: 8 bases; J trimming: 3 bases; junction bases outside the gene matches: 8. This CDR3 is built from 13 residues.

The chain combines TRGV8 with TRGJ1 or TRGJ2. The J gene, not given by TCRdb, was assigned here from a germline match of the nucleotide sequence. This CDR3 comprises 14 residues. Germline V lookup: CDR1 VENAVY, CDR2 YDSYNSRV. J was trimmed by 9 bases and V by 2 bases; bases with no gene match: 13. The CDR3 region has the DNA TGTGCCACCTGGGATATAGATTTTGGTTCTAAGAAACTCTTT. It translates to CATWDIDFGSKKLF.

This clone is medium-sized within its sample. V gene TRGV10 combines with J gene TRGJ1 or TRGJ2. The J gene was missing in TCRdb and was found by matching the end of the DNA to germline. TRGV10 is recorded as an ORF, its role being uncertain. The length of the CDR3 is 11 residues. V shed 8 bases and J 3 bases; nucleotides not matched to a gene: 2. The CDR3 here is CAAWGYYKKLF. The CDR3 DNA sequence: TGTGCTGCGTGGGGTTATTATAAGAAACTCTTT.

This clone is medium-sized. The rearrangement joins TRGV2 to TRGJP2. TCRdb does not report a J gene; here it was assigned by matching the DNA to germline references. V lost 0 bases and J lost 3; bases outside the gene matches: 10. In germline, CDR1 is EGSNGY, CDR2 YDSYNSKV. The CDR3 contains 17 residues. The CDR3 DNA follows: TGTGCCACCTGGGACGGGCCACGGTATGGTAGTGATTGGATCAAGACGTTT. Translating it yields CATWDGPRYGSDWIKTF.

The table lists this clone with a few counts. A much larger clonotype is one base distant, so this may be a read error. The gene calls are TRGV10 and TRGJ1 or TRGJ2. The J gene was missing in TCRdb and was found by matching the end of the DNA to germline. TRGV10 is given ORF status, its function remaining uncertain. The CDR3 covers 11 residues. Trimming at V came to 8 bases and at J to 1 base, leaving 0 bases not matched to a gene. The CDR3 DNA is TGTGCTGCGTGGAATTATTATAAGAAACTCTTT. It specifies CAAWNYYKKLF.

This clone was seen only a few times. The CDR3 DNA reads as TGTGCCACCTGGGTTAGAGGGGAACTCTTT. Translating gives CATWVRGELF. No call exists for the J gene, whereas the V gene is TRGV4. Per the germline V gene, CDR1 is EGSTGY and CDR2 is YDSYTSSV. The CDR3 runs 10 residues.

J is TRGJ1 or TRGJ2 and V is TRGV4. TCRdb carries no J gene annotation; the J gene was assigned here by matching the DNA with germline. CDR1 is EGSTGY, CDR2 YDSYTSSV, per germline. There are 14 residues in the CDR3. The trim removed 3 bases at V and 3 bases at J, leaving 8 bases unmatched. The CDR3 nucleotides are TGTGCCACCTGGGATTCGAGATTTTATTATAAGAAACTCTTT. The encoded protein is CATWDSRFYYKKLF.

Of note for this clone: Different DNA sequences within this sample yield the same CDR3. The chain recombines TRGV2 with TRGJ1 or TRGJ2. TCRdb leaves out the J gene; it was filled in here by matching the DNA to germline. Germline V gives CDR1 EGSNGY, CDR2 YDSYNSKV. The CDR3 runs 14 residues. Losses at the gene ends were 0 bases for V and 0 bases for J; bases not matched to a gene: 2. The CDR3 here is CATWDGLNYYKKLF. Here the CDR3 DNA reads TGTGCCACCTGGGACGGGTTGAATTATTATAAGAAACTCTTT.

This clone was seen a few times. The CDR3 protein is CACWIRHAYKKLF. The CDR3 DNA reads TGTGCCTGCTGGATTAGGCACGCTTATAAGAAACTCTTT. This chain uses TRGV11 with TRGJ1 or TRGJ2. Since TCRdb gives no J gene, matching the DNA to germline was used here to assign it. TRGV11 is an ORF, with its function uncertain. V lost 0 bases and J lost 6; bases outside the gene matches: 2. The CDR3 has 13 residues.

CDR3 nucleotides: TGTGCCACCTGGGTGGGGTTGGGCAAAAAAATCAAGGTATTT. Translation gives CATWVGLGKKIKVF. This rearrangement joins TRGV3 to TRGJP. TCRdb carries no J gene annotation; the J gene was assigned here by matching the DNA with germline. The CDR3 is 14 amino acids. V shed 5 bases, J shed 9 bases, and the junction held 4 bases outside the gene matches. Germline V gene lookup returns CDR1 VTNTFY and CDR2 YDVSTARD (reference sequence).

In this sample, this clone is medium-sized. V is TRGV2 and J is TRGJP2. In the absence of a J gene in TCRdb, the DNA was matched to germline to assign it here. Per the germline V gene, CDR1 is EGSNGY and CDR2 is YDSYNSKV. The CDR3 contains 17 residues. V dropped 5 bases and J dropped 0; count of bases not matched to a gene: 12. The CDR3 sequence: CATWAQIRYSSDWIKTF. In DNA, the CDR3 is TGTGCCACCTGGGCCCAGATCAGATATAGTAGTGATTGGATCAAGACGTTT.

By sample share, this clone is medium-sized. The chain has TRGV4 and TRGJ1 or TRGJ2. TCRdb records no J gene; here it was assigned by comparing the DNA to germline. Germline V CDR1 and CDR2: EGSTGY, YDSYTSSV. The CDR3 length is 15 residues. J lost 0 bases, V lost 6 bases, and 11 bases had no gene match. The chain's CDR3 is CATWHTRRNYYKKLF. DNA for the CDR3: TGTGCCACCTGGCATACCCGTCGGAATTATTATAAGAAACTCTTT.

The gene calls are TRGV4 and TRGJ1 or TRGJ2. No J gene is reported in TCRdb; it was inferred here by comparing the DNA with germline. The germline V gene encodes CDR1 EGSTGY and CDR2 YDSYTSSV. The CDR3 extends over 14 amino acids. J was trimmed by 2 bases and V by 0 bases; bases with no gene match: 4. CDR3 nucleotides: TGTGCCACCTGGGATGGGCGGGATTATTATAAGAAACTCTTT. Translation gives CATWDGRDYYKKLF.